The clone carrying this TCR beta chain was observed a handful of times. Its target is unknown. This sample is part of a study of blood T cells in healthy people across ages. Notes on the study in general: For the donors, CMV status was unknown and possibly confounded expanded clonotype changes. In long-lived donors, naive CD4+ cell counts and diversity exceeded those of aged donors.

There are 16 residues in the CDR3. Trimming pared 4 bases from V and 2 bases from J, leaving 15 bases between. Per the germline V gene, CDR1 is SGHRS and CDR2 is YFSETQ. It was with a sample-barcoded 5' primer and a J-beta primer mix that a second PCR of roughly 7 to 12 cycles was run. A template-switch adaptor with 12 random nucleotides tagged each cDNA molecule. TCRdb redid the calling of the 5' RACE reads with MiXCR, one entry per CDR3 protein. The sample has about 630,000 distinct CDR3 sequences, approximately 21% seen once; the top ten hold approximately 3.6%. This TCR was sampled from a man aged 65 to 85 in good health. Sequenced material: blood. The chain is built from TRBV5-1 and TRBJ2-2, with a tentative D call TRBD1 (5 bases). The CDR3 loop reads CASSLRQTQNTGELFF. Here the CDR3 DNA reads TGCGCCAGCAGCCTCAGACAGACACAAAACACCGGGGAGCTGTTTTTT. The full variable domain, in which reference TRBV5-1 and TRBJ2-2 provide the parts outside the CDR3, is KAGVTQTPRYLIKTRGQQVTLSCSPISGHRSVSWYQQTPGQGLQFLFEYFSETQRNKGNFPGRFSGRQFSNSRSEMNVSTLELGDSALYLCASSLRQTQNTGELFFGEGSRLTVL.